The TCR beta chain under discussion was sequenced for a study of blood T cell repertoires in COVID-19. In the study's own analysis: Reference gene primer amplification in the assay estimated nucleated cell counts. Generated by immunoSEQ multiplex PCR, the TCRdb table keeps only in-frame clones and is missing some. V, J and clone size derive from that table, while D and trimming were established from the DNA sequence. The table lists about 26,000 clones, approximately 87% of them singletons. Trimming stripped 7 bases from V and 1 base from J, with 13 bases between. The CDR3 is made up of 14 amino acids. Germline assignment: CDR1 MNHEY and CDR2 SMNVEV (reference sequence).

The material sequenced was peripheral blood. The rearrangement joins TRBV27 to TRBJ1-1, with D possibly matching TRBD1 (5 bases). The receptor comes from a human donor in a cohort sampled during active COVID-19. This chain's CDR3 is CASKTWGSNTEAFF. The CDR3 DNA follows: TGTGCCAGCAAGACCTGGGGCTCGAACACTGAAGCTTTCTTT.